These 20 T cell receptor beta chains were all obtained from the same sample, sequenced in a study of blood T cells in healthy people across ages. A J-beta primer mix and a sample-barcoded 5' primer were used in a second PCR of roughly 6 to 11 cycles. In TCRdb, the 5' RACE reads were re-called with MiXCR into one record per CDR3 protein. The table includes fewer than 2 million distinct CDR3 sequences, more than 35% detected once. The specimen sequenced was blood. The receptors stem from a human donor in good health.

The rearrangement joins TRBV4-1 to TRBJ2-4, with D uncertain. The J call may be in error: the DNA end matches TRBJ2-7 better. Per the germline V gene, CDR1 is MGHRA and CDR2 is YSYEKL. The CDR3 contains 15 residues. CDR3 nucleotide sequence: TGCGCCAGCAGCCAAGATGGATATTACTCCTACGAGCAGTACTTC. This codes for CASSQDGYYSYEQYF.

J is TRBJ2-5 and V is TRBV7-8; TRBD2 matches 9 bases. The CDR3 sequence is 16 residues long. The ends lost 5 bases at V and 2 bases at J; junction bases unmatched: 9. Germline values: CDR1 SGHVS, CDR2 FQNEAQ. The CDR3 here is CASSQRRLAVQETQYF. CDR3 bases: TGTGCCAGCAGCCAACGAAGACTAGCGGTACAAGAGACCCAGTACTTC.

The J gene is TRBJ2-3, the V gene TRBV5-5; TRBD1 agrees at 8 bases. J lost 4 bases, V lost 3 bases, and 10 bases had no gene match. Per the germline V gene, CDR1 is SGHKS and CDR2 is YYEKEE (reference sequence). CDR3 length equals 16 residues. In DNA, the CDR3 is TGTGCCAGCAGCTCCGGCTTCGACAGGGGCGCAGATACGCAGTATTTT. Translated: CASSSGFDRGADTQYF.

This clonotype was detected a few times. This CDR3 reads CASSQGTLAAWGTDTQYF. The CDR3 DNA reads TGCGCCAGCAGCCAAGGCACCCTAGCGGCGTGGGGCACAGATACGCAGTATTTT. The chain couples TRBV4-1 to TRBJ2-3, with 7 bases that match TRBD2. The germline V gene encodes CDR1 MGHRA and CDR2 YSYEKL. The CDR3 runs to 18 residues. V lost 1 base and J lost 1; bases outside the gene matches: 11.

This rearrangement joins TRBV6-5 to TRBJ1-1; 8 bases match TRBD1. Germline CDR1 reads MNHEY; CDR2 reads SVGAGI. This CDR3 comprises 15 residues. The junction had 7 bases not matched to a gene; V was cut back by 6 bases and J by 1 base. CDR3 bases: TGTGCCAGCAGCCGTCAGGGGGCTTGGAACACTGAAGCTTTCTTT. Encoded protein: CASSRQGAWNTEAFF.

This clonotype appeared once. The CDR3 DNA reads TGCGCCAGCAGCTTGATCGGGGAGAACCATGGCTACACCTTC. It yields the protein CASSLIGENHGYTF. J is TRBJ1-2 and V is TRBV5-1; D remains ambiguous. Trimming shortened V by 1 base and J by 6 bases, and 13 bases separated the two germline ends. CDR3 length equals 14 residues. Per the germline V gene, CDR1 is SGHRS and CDR2 is YFSETQ.

Only one count was recorded for this clonotype. This chain's CDR3 is CASTTSGGINNEQFF. The CDR3 DNA follows: TGCGCCAGTACAACTAGCGGGGGAATCAACAATGAGCAGTTCTTC. This sequence joins TRBV5-1 and TRBJ2-1; 11 bases match TRBD2. J lost 5 bases, V lost 8 bases, and 9 bases had no gene match. This CDR3 contains 15 residues. In germline, CDR1 is SGHRS, CDR2 YFSETQ.

In the case of this clonotype: This may arise from a read error, as a much more abundant clone is one base away. The genes are TRBV12-3 or TRBV12-4 and TRBJ1-6; D is unresolved. The CDR3 is made up of 13 amino acids. CDR3: CASSPTVGSPPHF. CDR3 coding DNA: TGTGCCAGCAGTCCGACCGTGGGTTCACCCCCCCACTTT.

The table lists this clonotype with many counts. The chain joins TRBV20-1 to TRBJ2-1, with 7 bases identical to TRBD2. Germline CDR1 reads DFQATT; CDR2 reads SNEGSKA (reference sequence). Germline trimming cut 3 bases from V and 3 bases from J; bases unmatched to any gene: 8. The CDR3 spans 15 residues. The CDR3 loop is CSARSLADYYNEQFF. The CDR3 DNA is TGCAGTGCTAGGAGTCTAGCGGACTACTACAATGAGCAGTTCTTC.

This clonotype has ten or more counts. The CDR3 DNA follows: TGTGCCAGCAGCCGTCCGGGAAATCAGCCCCAGCATTTT. Its translation: CASSRPGNQPQHF. V usage is TRBV12-3 or TRBV12-4 and J usage is TRBJ1-5; D gene ambiguous. The CDR3 is 13 residues long. V lost 6 bases and J 4 bases, leaving 10 bases between the germline ends.

The rearrangement links TRBV20-1 to TRBJ2-1; the D gene is possibly TRBD2 (5 bases). Trimming stripped 0 bases from V and 2 bases from J, with 11 bases between. The CDR3 length is 15 residues. Germline V gives CDR1 DFQATT, CDR2 SNEGSKA (reference sequence). Here the CDR3 reads CSARDKASTYNEQFF. The CDR3 nucleotides are TGCAGTGCTAGAGATAAGGCTAGCACCTACAATGAGCAGTTCTTC.

The chain is built from TRBV6-5 and TRBJ1-2; 7 positions agree with TRBD1. The CDR3 sequence is 13 residues long. With 5 bases clipped from V and 7 bases from J, the junction kept 7 bases outside the gene matches. Looked up from germline, CDR1 is MNHEY and CDR2 is SVGAGI. CDR3 residues: CASSRDRVGGYTF. CDR3 coding DNA: TGTGCCAGCAGTAGAGACAGGGTCGGTGGCTACACCTTC.

This clonotype was found a few times. V is TRBV12-3 or TRBV12-4 and J is TRBJ1-5; no clear D gene. The germline V and J ends were trimmed by 2 bases and 9 bases, with 11 bases remaining between them. CDR3 length equals 13 residues. The CDR3 DNA reads as TGTGCCAGCAGTTTATCAGCTTTAGGGCCCCAGCATTTT. It translates to CASSLSALGPQHF.

The CDR3 DNA is TGTGCCAGCAGCTTACAGGTCCAGTCCTACGAGCAGTACTTC. Protein: CASSLQVQSYEQYF. The J gene is TRBJ2-7, the V gene TRBV7-2; D is uncertain. Trimming pared 2 bases from V and 1 base from J, leaving 9 bases between. Per the germline V gene, CDR1 is SGHTA and CDR2 is FQGNSA. This CDR3 contains 14 residues.

This clonotype has more than one count but fewer than ten. This chain links TRBV25-1 with TRBJ1-1, with unresolved D. CDR1 and CDR2 (germline): MGHDK, SYGVNS. CDR3 length equals 13 residues. V was pared by 3 bases and J by 4 bases, with 9 bases between. The CDR3 coding sequence is TGTGCCAGCAGTGACGGGGATATCACTGAAGCTTTCTTT. Amino acids: CASSDGDITEAFF.

This chain connects TRBV14 to TRBJ2-7, with 14 bases matching TRBD2. The J call could be wrong; TRBJ2-5 is a better fit for the DNA end. The CDR3 has 16 residues. The germline gives CDR1 SGHDN, CDR2 FVKESK. CDR3: CASSNRTSGRRETQYF. In nucleotides, the CDR3 is TGTGCCAGCAGCAACCGGACTAGCGGGAGGCGAGAGACCCAGTACTTC.

This chain joins TRBV24-1 and TRBJ2-3; D is unresolved. Germline-derived CDR1 and CDR2 are KGHDR and SFDVKD. V shed 8 bases and J shed 2 bases, with 13 bases lying between them. CDR3 length: 14 amino acids. The CDR3 DNA is TGTGCCACCAAATCACGCGACTTCACAGATACGCAGTATTTT. It encodes CATKSRDFTDTQYF.

The chain is built from TRBV20-1 and TRBJ2-1, with 13 bases that match TRBD2. CDR1 and CDR2 from the germline V gene are DFQATT and SNEGSKA (reference sequence). V was pared by 0 bases and J by 10 bases, with 9 bases of the junction left unmatched. CDR3 length equals 16 residues. For the CDR3, the DNA is TGCAGTGCTAGAGATCGTGGACTAGCGGGAGCAAAGGAGCAGTTCTTC. This translates into CSARDRGLAGAKEQFF.

The chain is built from TRBV25-1 and TRBJ2-4; 9 bases map to TRBD1. V was pared by 5 bases and J by 2 bases, with 4 bases of the junction left unmatched. The CDR3 covers 15 residues. CDR1 MGHDK and CDR2 SYGVNS come from the germline V gene. CDR3 DNA sequence: TGTGCCAGCAGTCAACAGGGGGCAACCAAAAACATTCAGTACTTC. This gives the protein CASSQQGATKNIQYF. The variable domain in full, completed from reference TRBV25-1 and TRBJ2-4, reads EADIYQTPRYLVIGTGKKITLECSQTMGHDKMYWYQQDPGMELHLIHYSYGVNSTEKGDLSSESTVSRIRTEHFPLTLESARPSHTSQYLCASSQQGATKNIQYFGAGTRLSVL.

As concerns this clonotype: At one end, the junction sequence differs from germline, possibly due to a read error. This chain joins TRBV5-4 and TRBJ2-4, with 7 bases that match TRBD2. The DNA matches TRBJ2-5 better at its end, which makes the J call doubtful. Germline V gives CDR1 SGHNT, CDR2 YYREEE (reference sequence). This CDR3 is 15 amino acids long. The CDR3 sequence: CARSLGEGWQETQYF. In DNA form, the CDR3 reads TGTGCCCGCAGCTTAGGGGAGGGTTGGCAAGAGACCCAGTACTTC.